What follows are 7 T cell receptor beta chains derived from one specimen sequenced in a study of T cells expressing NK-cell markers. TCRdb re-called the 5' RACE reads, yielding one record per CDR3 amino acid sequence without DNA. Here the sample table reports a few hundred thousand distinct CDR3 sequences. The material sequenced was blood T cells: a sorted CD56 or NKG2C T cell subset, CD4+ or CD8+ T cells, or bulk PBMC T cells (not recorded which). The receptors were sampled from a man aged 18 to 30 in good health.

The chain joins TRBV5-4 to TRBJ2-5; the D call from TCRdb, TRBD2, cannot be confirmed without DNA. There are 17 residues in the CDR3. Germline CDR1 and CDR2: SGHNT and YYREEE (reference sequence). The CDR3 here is CASSLAGSGIRGETQYF. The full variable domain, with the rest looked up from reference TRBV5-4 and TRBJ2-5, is ETGVTQSPTHLIKTRGQQVTLRCSSQSGHNTVSWYQQALGQGPQFIFQYYREEENGRGNFPPRFSGLQFPNYSSELNVNALELDDSALYLCASSLAGSGIRGETQYFGPGTRLLVL.

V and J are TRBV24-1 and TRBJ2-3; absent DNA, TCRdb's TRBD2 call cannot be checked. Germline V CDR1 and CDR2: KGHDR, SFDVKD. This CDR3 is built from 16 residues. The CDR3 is CATSDPSGEAPDTQYF.

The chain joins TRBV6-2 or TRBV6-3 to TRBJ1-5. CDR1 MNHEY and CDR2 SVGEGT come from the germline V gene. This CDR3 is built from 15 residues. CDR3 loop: CASSFLQTRNQPQHF.

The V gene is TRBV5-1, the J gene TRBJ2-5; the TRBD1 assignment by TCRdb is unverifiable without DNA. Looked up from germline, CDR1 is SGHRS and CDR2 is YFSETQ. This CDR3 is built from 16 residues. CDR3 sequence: CASSLFEPTGGETQYF.

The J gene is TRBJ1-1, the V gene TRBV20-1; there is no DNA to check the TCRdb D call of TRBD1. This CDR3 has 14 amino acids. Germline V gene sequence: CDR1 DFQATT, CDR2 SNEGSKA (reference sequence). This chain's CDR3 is CSAQPPVRGTEAFF.

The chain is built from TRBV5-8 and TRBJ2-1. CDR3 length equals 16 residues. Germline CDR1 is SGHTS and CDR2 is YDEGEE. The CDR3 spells CASSFRKANLYNEQFF.

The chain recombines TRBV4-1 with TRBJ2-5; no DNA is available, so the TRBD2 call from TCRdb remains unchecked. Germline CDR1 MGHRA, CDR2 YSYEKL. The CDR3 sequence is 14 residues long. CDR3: CASSQETSGETQYF.